The T cell receptor (beta chain) under discussion was sequenced for a study of T-cell memory formation after mild COVID-19. TCRdb ran MiXCR on the 5' RACE reads and lists one entry per CDR3 protein. The data show 130,000 to 150,000 distinct CDR3 sequences, with over 6% seen just once and under 2.5% held by the top ten. The V gene end was trimmed by 3 bases and the J gene end by 0 bases; junction bases not matched to a gene: 3. This CDR3 is built from 16 residues. Per the germline V gene, CDR1 is KGHDR and CDR2 is SFDVKD. Material: PBMCs or a T cell subset sorted from them (not recorded which). The TCR originated in an adult woman who had mild COVID-19 (a few samples of this study predate the infection). Cell type and time point are not known. The rearrangement joins TRBV24-1 to TRBJ2-3, with TRBD2 matching 9 bases. This chain's CDR3 is CATSDHSGSSTDTQYF. In DNA, the CDR3 is TGTGCCACCAGTGATCATAGCGGGAGTAGCACAGATACGCAGTATTTT.